This entry features one T cell receptor (beta chain) sequence. These data originate in a study of blood T cell repertoires in COVID-19. V lost 0 bases and J lost 4; bases outside the gene matches: 8. The CDR3 has 16 residues. Germline V CDR1 and CDR2: MNHEY, SVGAGI. Repertoires were generated with immunoSEQ multiplex PCR, while TCRdb's copy carries only in-frame clones and drops some. Among about 220,000 clones listed, 86% were seen once. The sequence derives from a woman in her forties with acute COVID-19. The V and J genes are TRBV6-5 and TRBJ1-1; 7 bases map to TRBD1. Source material: PBMCs or T cells enriched from blood (not recorded which). In nucleotides, the CDR3 is TGTGCCAGCAGTTACTCGACAGGGTCGGTGGGCACTGAAGCTTTCTTT. Translating gives CASSYSTGSVGTEAFF.